The rows below give T cell receptor beta chains drawn from one sample of a study of shared clonotypes between healthy human individuals. Assay: immunoSEQ multiplex PCR; the TCRdb copy retains only in-frame clones and omits some. The table lists hundreds of thousands of clones, approximately 74% of them singletons, with more than 1.5% in the top ten. The sample consisted of memory CD4+ T cells sorted from blood. These TCRs come from a woman aged 30 to 39 in good health. CDR3s leave out the opening cysteine and the closing phenylalanine or tryptophan.

V gene,CDR3 length,J gene,CDR3 protein
TRBV11-2,12,TRBJ2-3,ASSLMHGTDTQY
TRBV2,10,TRBJ2-5,ASSDMLETQY
TRBV28,12,TRBJ2-7,ASSLQGRTYEQY
TRBV28,13,TRBJ1-1,ASNDGGHMNTEAF
TRBV6-6,11,TRBJ1-5,ASSLVRNQPQH
TRBV5-1,12,TRBJ2-3,ASSLGGMTDTQY
TRBV6-6,11,TRBJ2-1,ASSYEVGNEQF
TRBV25-1,15,TRBJ2-7,ASSGTSGRVSPYEQY
TRBV7-2,11,TRBJ2-7,ASSLWTSGEQY
TRBV5-8,10,TRBJ2-2,ASSLYTGELF
TRBV5-1,12,-,ASSFDRDGHEQY
TRBV18,12,TRBJ1-1,ASSPDSFDTEAF
TRBV2,11,TRBJ1-1,ASSTGRDTEAF